These T cell receptor beta chains were read from a single sample in a study of tumor-infiltrating lymphocytes in localized non-small cell lung cancer. Data came from immunoSEQ multiplex PCR; TCRdb stores just in-frame clones and leaves some out. The data hold 2,000 or so clones, with around 55% observed a single time. Sequencing was carried out using uninvolved lung tissue not adjacent to the tumor. These receptors came from a human donor with non-small cell lung cancer. Some clones in this sample may be carry-over from other donors' samples. CDR3s leave out the opening cysteine and the closing phenylalanine or tryptophan.

J gene,V gene,CDR3 protein
TRBJ2-5,TRBV5-5,ASSPRGDEETQY
TRBJ2-1,TRBV18,ASSPRATAGDEQF
TRBJ2-3,TRBV27,ASSSLQGRTDTQY
TRBJ2-1,TRBV4-1,ASSQDGTTYNEQF
TRBJ2-5,TRBV29-1,SVEPGTSIGETQY
TRBJ1-6,TRBV4-1,ASSKERGGNSPLH
TRBJ2-7,TRBV9,ASSLQSFGGQQY
TRBJ2-2,TRBV7-2,ASSLLAGGANTGELF
TRBJ1-5,TRBV19,ASSMGTLQPQH
TRBJ1-2,TRBV28,ASTFRDRHYGYT
TRBJ1-3,TRBV7-2,ASSFWGNTIY
TRBJ2-3,TRBV7-6,ASSTGGVRDTQY
TRBJ2-7,TRBV30,ALGPSSYEQY
TRBJ2-2,TRBV6-5,ASRLGGVSTGELF
TRBJ1-5,TRBV25-1,ASSEDPFNQPQH
TRBJ1-2,TRBV6-4,ASSDSGGLGYT
TRBJ2-3,TRBV5-1,ASYISGGTQY
TRBJ2-2,TRBV30,AWSRTSTGELF
TRBJ2-2,TRBV19,ASTPGLAGAANTGELF
TRBJ2-7,TRBV25-1,ASGDSPYEQY
TRBJ2-7,TRBV7-2,ASSLASRGSSYEQY
TRBJ1-3,TRBV4-1,ASSQVAGNTIY
TRBJ1-1,TRBV30,AWSPSNTEAF
TRBJ1-2,TRBV27,ASSPGLPYGYT
TRBJ1-5,TRBV5-7,ASSLAQPEKNQPQH
TRBJ2-6,TRBV28,ASSLAGSGANVLT
TRBJ1-2,TRBV27,ASSLSAATYGYT
TRBJ2-7,TRBV6-5,ASRGGLAVYEQY
TRBJ2-6,TRBV30,AWGSGANVLT
TRBJ1-1,TRBV27,ASSTNRVGATEAF
TRBJ2-1,TRBV7-2,ASSHTSGGRLDNEQF
TRBJ2-7,TRBV28,ASSLYPGTFYEQY
TRBJ2-1,TRBV20-1,SAAVPGEQF
TRBJ2-3,TRBV30,ASFSRTDTQY
TRBJ1-2,TRBV28,ASTLLGADYGYT
TRBJ1-1,TRBV2,ASSRESGNTEAF
TRBJ1-5,TRBV4-1,ASSQDLALAQPQH
TRBJ1-2,TRBV4-1,ASSQDYTSYGYT
TRBJ1-2,TRBV6-1,ASSEGGSHGYT
TRBJ1-1,TRBV7-2,ASSPRGWAEAF